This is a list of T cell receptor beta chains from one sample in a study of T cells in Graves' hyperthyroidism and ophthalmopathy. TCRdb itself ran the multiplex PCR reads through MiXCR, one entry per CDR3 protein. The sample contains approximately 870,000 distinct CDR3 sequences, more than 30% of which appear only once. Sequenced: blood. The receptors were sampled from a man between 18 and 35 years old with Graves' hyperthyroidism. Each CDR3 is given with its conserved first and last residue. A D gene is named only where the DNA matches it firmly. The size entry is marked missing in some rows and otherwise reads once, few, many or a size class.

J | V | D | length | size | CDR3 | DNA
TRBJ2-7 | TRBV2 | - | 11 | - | CASRPGYEQYF | TGTGCCTCGCGGCCGGGGTACGAGCAGTACTTC
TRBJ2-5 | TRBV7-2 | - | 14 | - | CASSQGFGGETQYF | TGTGCCAGCAGTCAGGGGTTCGGGGGAGAGACCCAGTACTTC
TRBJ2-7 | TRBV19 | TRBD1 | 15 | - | CASSIDGQGFDEQYF | TGTGCCAGTAGTATAGACGGACAGGGGTTCGACGAGCAGTACTTC
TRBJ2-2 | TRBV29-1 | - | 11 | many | CSVSAGGELFF | TGCAGCGTTTCTGCGGGCGGGGAGCTGTTTTTT
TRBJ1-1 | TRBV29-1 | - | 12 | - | CSLAQKNTEAFF | TGCAGCTTGGCACAAAAGAACACTGAAGCTTTCTTT
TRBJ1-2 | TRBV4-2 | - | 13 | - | CASSQGTNGGYTF | TGTGCCAGCAGCCAAGGGACAAATGGGGGCTACACCTTC
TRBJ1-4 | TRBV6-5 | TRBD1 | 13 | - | CASSGQRNEKLFF | TGTGCCTCCTCGGGACAGAGAAATGAAAAACTGTTTTTT
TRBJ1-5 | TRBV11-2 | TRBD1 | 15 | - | CASSLGQGAWQPQHF | TGTGCCAGCAGCTTAGGACAGGGGGCATGGCAGCCCCAGCATTTT
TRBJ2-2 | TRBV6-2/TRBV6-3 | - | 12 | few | CASSYYGGELFF | TGTGCCAGCAGTTACTATGGCGGGGAGCTGTTTTTT
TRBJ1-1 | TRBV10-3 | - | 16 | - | CASSIADSSMNTEAFF | TGTGCCAGTAGTATAGCAGACAGTTCCATGAACACTGAAGCTTTCTTT
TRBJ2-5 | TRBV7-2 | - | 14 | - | CASTSGQSEETQYF | TGTGCCAGCACTAGCGGACAGTCTGAAGAGACCCAGTACTTC
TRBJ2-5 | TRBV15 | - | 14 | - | CATSSFASQETQYF | TGTGCCACCAGCAGTTTTGCCAGCCAAGAGACCCAGTACTTC
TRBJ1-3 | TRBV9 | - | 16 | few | CASSPPGTPPGNTIYF | TGTGCCAGCAGCCCCCCCGGGACACCACCAGGAAACACCATATATTTT
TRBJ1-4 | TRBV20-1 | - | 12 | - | CSATDSTEKLFF | TGCAGTGCCACTGACAGCACTGAAAAACTGTTTTTT
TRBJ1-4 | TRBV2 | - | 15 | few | CASSPAAATNEKLFF | TGTGCCAGCAGCCCGGCGGCGGCAACTAATGAAAAACTGTTTTTT
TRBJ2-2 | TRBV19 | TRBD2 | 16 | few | CASSPWTSVNTGELFF | TGTGCCAGTAGTCCCTGGACTAGCGTGAACACCGGGGAGCTGTTTTTT
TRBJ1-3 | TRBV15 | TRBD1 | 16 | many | CATSRVRTGEGNTIYF | TGTGCCACCAGCAGAGTCCGGACAGGGGAAGGAAACACCATATATTTT
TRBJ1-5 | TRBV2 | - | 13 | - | CASTRGTGQPQHF | TGTGCCAGCACCAGGGGCACGGGACAGCCCCAGCATTTT
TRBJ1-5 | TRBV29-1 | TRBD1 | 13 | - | CSPDRGSNQPQHF | TGCAGCCCCGACAGGGGTAGCAATCAGCCCCAGCATTTT
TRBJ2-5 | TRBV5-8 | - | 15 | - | CASSFGDRNEGTQYF | TGTGCCAGCAGCTTTGGGGACCGCAATGAGGGGACCCAGTACTTC
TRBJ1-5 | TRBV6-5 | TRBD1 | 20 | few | CASSVQRDRDRSFGNQPQHF | TGTGCCAGCAGTGTGCAAAGGGACAGGGATCGATCGTTTGGCAATCAGCCCCAGCATTTT
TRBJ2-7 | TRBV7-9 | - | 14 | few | CASSPQDTNYEQYF | TGTGCCAGCTCACCACAGGACACCAACTACGAGCAGTACTTC
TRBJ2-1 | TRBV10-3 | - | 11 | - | CAISRRAEQFF | TGTGCCATCAGCCGACGGGCTGAGCAGTTCTTC
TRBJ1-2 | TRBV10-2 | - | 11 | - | CASSEPYGYTF | TGCGCCAGCAGTGAGCCCTATGGCTACACCTTC
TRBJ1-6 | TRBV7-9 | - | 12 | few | CASSKENSPLHF | TGTGCCAGCTCTAAAGAGAATTCACCCCTCCACTTT
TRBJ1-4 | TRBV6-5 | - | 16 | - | CASSLTPPDRNEKLFF | TGTGCCAGCAGCCTTACTCCGCCTGATAGGAATGAAAAACTGTTTTTT
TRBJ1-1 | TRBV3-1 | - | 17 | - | CASSQVTATAFGTEAFF | TGTGCCAGCAGCCAAGTCACCGCGACCGCGTTTGGGACTGAAGCTTTCTTT
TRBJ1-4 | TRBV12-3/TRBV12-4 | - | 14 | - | CASSGGGADEKLFF | TGTGCCAGCAGTGGGGGGGGGGCGGATGAAAAACTGTTTTTT
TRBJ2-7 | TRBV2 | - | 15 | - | CASSEATGSTYEQYF | TGTGCCAGCAGTGAAGCGACAGGATCGACCTACGAGCAGTACTTC
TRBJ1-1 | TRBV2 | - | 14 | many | CASITNGANTEAFF | TGTGCCAGCATTACGAACGGGGCGAACACTGAAGCTTTCTTT
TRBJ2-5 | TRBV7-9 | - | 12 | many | CASSQKWETQYF | TGTGCCAGCAGCCAAAAATGGGAGACCCAGTACTTC
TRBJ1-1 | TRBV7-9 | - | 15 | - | CASSQAGGTNTEAFF | TGCGCCAGCAGCCAAGCGGGAGGGACGAACACTGAAGCTTTCTTT
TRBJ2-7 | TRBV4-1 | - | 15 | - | CASSAVPGSSYEQYF | TGCGCCAGCAGCGCCGTTCCGGGGAGCTCCTACGAGCAGTACTTC
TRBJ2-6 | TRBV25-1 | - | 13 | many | CASRGDGANVLTF | TGTGCCAGCAGGGGCGATGGGGCCAACGTCCTGACTTTC
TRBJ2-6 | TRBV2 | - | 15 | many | CASSVSSSGANVLTF | TGTGCCAGCAGTGTAAGCAGCTCTGGGGCCAACGTCCTGACTTTC
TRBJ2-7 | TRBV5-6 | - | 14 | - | CASSFRAWKYEQYF | TGTGCCAGCAGCTTCCGGGCCTGGAAGTACGAGCAGTACTTC
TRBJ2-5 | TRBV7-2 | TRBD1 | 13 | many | CASRTGGEETQYF | TGTGCCTCCCGGACAGGGGGCGAAGAGACCCAGTACTTC
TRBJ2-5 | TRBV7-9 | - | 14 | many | CASSPSAVRETQYF | TGTGCCAGCAGCCCTTCGGCGGTCCGGGAGACCCAGTACTTC
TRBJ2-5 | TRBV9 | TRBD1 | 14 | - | CASSVATGAETQYF | TGTGCCAGCAGCGTAGCAACAGGGGCGGAGACCCAGTACTTC
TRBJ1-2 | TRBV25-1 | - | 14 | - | CASSAQQDAYGYTF | TGTGCCAGCAGTGCTCAACAGGACGCCTATGGCTACACCTTC
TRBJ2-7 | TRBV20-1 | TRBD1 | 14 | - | CSAKPVGGLYEQYF | TGCAGTGCTAAACCCGTAGGGGGCCTCTACGAGCAGTACTTC
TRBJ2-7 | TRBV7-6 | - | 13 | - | CASSLGRENEQYF | TGTGCCAGCAGCTTAGGCAGGGAGAACGAGCAGTACTTC
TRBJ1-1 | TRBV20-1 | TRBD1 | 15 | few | CSASYRGSWDTEAFF | TGCAGTGCTAGTTACAGGGGCTCGTGGGACACTGAAGCTTTCTTT
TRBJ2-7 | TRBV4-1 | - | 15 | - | CASSQQGTGPYEQYF | TGCGCCAGCAGCCAACAAGGAACAGGACCCTACGAGCAGTACTTC
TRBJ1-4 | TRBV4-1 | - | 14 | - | CASSHRRTNEKLFF | TGCGCCAGCAGCCACCGCAGGACTAATGAAAAACTGTTTTTT
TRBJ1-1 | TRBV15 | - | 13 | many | CATSRVGPPEAFF | TGTGCCACCAGCAGAGTCGGGCCGCCTGAAGCTTTCTTT